This TCR beta chain is from a study of cytomegalovirus exposure and HLA in healthy donors. PCR used 60 Vbeta primers and 13 Jbeta primers. Assay used: immunoSEQ multiplex PCR; TCRdb lists only in-frame clones, some missing. Among roughly 150,000 clones listed, 60% to 85% were seen once. Germline CDR1 is SGHRS and CDR2 is YFSETQ. This CDR3 contains 14 residues. V lost 1 base to trimming and J lost 4 bases, with 9 bases between them. The material sequenced was PBMCs. The receptor was derived from a woman in her 50s in good health and CMV-seropositive. The chain is built from TRBV5-1 and TRBJ1-5; a weak D match, TRBD1 (6 bases). The CDR3 nucleotides read TGCGCCAGCAGCTTGACAGGGCCAAATCAGCCCCAGCATTTT. It codes for CASSLTGPNQPQHF. The whole variable domain, filled in from reference TRBV5-1 and TRBJ1-5, reads KAGVTQTPRYLIKTRGQQVTLSCSPISGHRSVSWYQQTPGQGLQFLFEYFSETQRNKGNFPGRFSGRQFSNSRSEMNVSTLELGDSALYLCASSLTGPNQPQHFGDGTRLSIL.